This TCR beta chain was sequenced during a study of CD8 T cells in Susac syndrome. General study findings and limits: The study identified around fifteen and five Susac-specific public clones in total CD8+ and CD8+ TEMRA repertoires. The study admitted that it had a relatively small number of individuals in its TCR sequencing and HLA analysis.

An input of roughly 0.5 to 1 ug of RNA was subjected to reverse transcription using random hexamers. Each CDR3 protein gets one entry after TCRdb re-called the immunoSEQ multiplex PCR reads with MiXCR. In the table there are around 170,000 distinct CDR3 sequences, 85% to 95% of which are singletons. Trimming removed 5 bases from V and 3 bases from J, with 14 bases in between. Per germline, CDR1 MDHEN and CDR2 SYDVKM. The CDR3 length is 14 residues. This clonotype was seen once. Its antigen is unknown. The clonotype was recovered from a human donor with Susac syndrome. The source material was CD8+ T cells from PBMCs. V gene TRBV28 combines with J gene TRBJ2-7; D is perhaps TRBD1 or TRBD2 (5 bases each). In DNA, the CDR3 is TGTGCCAGCAGTACCGGGACGCTCGACTACGAGCAGTACTTC. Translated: CASSTGTLDYEQYF.